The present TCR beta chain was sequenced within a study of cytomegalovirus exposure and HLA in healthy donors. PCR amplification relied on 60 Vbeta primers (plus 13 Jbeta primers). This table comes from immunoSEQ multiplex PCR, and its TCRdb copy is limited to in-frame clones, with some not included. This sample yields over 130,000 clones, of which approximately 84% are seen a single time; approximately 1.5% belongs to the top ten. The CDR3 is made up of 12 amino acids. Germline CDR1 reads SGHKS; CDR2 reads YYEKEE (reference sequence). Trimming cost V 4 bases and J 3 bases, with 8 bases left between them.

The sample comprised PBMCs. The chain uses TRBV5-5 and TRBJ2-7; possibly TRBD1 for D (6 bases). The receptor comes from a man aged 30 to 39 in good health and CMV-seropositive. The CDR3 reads CASSPQGYEQYF. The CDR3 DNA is TGTGCCAGCAGCCCACAGGGCTACGAGCAGTACTTC.